The rows below give T cell receptor beta chains drawn from one sample of a study of CD8+CD57+ T cells in acquired aplastic anemia. TCRdb itself ran the reads through MiXCR, one entry per CDR3 protein. The sample carries 200,000 to 250,000 distinct CDR3 sequences, 55% to 65% recorded once. Sequenced input: sorted CD4+, CD8+, or CD8+CD57+ T cells (not recorded which) from PBMCs. The receptors derive from a human donor with aplastic anemia. The CDR3 runs from the conserved cysteine through the conserved F or W. The order of the fields is V gene, J gene, D gene, CDR3 protein. A D gene is named only where the DNA matches it firmly.

TRBV9	TRBJ1-3	NA	CASSLSLGGSGNTIYF
TRBV7-8	TRBJ2-2	NA	CASSKTGSGELFF
TRBV7-9	TRBJ2-2	NA	CASSPPRGPF
TRBV7-9	TRBJ2-7	TRBD1	CASSLGGTGGHEQYF
TRBV9	TRBJ2-7	NA	CASSVAGGQIYEQYF
TRBV7-9	TRBJ2-4	NA	CASSLSQASNIQYF
TRBV7-8	TRBJ2-7	TRBD1	CASSGQGATSYEQYF
TRBV20-1	TRBJ1-1	TRBD1	CSVRTGEAFF
TRBV7-8	TRBJ2-3	NA	CASSLALGTTDTQYF
TRBV20-1	TRBJ2-1	NA	CSARVLDRSSYNEQFF
TRBV11-1	TRBJ2-1	NA	CASSLIRSSEQFF
TRBV2	TRBJ2-7	TRBD2	CASRTSGVYEQYF
TRBV20-1	TRBJ2-1	NA	CSAREGVNEQFF
TRBV29-1	TRBJ1-1	NA	CSVVHEAFF
TRBV2	TRBJ1-1	NA	CASSSAGGSTEAFF
TRBV20-1	TRBJ2-5	NA	CSARDWDAPYNEQYF
TRBV7-9	TRBJ1-1	NA	CASSLGGANAFF
TRBV4-2	TRBJ1-2	TRBD1	CASSHPGTDYGYTF
TRBV25-1	TRBJ2-7	NA	CASSEGLGSYEQYF
TRBV9	TRBJ2-2	TRBD2	CASSLDGGRSNTGELFF
TRBV7-7	TRBJ2-5	NA	CVSSLEWGRAQYF
TRBV7-8	TRBJ2-2	TRBD2	CASSLALNSGGYGGELFF
TRBV19	TRBJ2-2	TRBD2	CARDLEREVTGELFF
TRBV24-1	TRBJ2-6	NA	CATSDFGGVLTF
TRBV7-2	TRBJ2-5	NA	CASSSGLKGTQYF
TRBV9	TRBJ1-2	NA	CASSVEGYGYTF
TRBV7-9	TRBJ1-2	TRBD1	CASSSPRDREGGYTF
TRBV7-3	TRBJ1-2	NA	CASRSSGSEGYTF
TRBV7-2	TRBJ2-7	NA	CASRRTASYEQYF
TRBV5-1	TRBJ2-3	NA	CASSLEVGASTDTQYF
TRBV7-3	TRBJ2-2	NA	CASSPEGTGELFF
TRBV5-4	TRBJ2-7	NA	CASSQERRGDYEQYF
TRBV20-1	TRBJ2-7	NA	CSAIWGAYEQYF
TRBV9	TRBJ2-7	TRBD1	CASSVAPDVGQGAVYEQYF
TRBV7-9	TRBJ2-7	NA	CASRFTGYEQYF
TRBV6-4	TRBJ2-3	TRBD1	CASSAGTGSLDTQYF
TRBV7-6	TRBJ1-2	NA	CASSLMDKGAPYGYTF
TRBV10-3	TRBJ2-7	TRBD2	CASSTGTSGTNEQYF